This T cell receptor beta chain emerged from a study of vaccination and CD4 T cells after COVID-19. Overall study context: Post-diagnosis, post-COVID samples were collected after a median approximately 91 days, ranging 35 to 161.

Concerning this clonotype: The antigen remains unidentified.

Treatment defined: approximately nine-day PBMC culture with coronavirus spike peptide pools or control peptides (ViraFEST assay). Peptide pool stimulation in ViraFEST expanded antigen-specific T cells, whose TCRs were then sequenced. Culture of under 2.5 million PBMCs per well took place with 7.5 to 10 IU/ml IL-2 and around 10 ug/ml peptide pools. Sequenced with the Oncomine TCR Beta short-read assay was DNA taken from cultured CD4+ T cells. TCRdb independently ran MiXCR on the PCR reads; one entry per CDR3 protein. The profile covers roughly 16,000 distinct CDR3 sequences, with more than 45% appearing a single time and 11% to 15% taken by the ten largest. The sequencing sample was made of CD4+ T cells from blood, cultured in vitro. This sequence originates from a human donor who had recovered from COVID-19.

The CDR3 sequence: CASSLTPATQMNTEAFF. DNA of the CDR3: TGTGCCAGCAGCTTAACCCCCGCAACACAGATGAACACTGAAGCTTTCTTT. The chain employs TRBV7-3 and TRBJ1-1; D remains unclear. This CDR3 has 17 amino acids. V lost 0 bases, J lost 0 bases, and 14 bases lay in between. Germline CDR1 SGHTA, CDR2 FQGTGA.